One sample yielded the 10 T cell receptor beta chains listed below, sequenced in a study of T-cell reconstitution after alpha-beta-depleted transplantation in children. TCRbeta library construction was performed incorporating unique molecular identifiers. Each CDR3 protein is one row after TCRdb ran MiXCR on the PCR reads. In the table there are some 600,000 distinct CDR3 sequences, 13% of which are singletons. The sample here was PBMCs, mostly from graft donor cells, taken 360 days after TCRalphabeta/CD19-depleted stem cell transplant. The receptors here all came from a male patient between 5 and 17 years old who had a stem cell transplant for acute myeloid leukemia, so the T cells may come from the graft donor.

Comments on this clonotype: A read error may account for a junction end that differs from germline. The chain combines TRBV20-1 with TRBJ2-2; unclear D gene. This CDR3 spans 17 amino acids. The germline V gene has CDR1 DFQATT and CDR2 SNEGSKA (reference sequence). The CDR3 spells CCARDLSGSLNTGELFF. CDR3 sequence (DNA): TGCTGTGCTAGAGATCTTTCGGGTTCTCTTAACACCGGGGAGCTGTTTTTT.

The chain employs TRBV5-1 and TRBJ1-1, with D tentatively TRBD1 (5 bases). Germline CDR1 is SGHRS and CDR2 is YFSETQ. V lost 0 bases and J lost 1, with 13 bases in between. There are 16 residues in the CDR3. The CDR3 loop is CASSLGREGSNTEAFF. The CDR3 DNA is TGCGCCAGCAGCTTGGGCAGGGAAGGCTCGAACACTGAAGCTTTCTTT. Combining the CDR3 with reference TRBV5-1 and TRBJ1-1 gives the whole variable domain KAGVTQTPRYLIKTRGQQVTLSCSPISGHRSVSWYQQTPGQGLQFLFEYFSETQRNKGNFPGRFSGRQFSNSRSEMNVSTLELGDSALYLCASSLGREGSNTEAFFGQGTRLTVV.

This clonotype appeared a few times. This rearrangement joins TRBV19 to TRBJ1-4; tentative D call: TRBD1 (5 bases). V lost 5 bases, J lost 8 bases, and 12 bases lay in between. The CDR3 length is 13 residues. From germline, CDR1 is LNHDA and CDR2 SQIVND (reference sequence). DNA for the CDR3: TGTGCCAGTAGTTGGGGGTTCAGCGAAAAACTGTTTTTT. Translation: CASSWGFSEKLFF.

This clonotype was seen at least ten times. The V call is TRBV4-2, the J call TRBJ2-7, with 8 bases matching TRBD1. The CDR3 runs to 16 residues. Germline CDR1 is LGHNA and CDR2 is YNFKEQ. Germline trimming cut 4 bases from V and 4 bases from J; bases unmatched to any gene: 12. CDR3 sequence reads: CASSPGSGTGLYEQYF. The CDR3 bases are TGTGCCAGCAGCCCAGGATCCGGGACAGGATTGTACGAGCAGTACTTC.

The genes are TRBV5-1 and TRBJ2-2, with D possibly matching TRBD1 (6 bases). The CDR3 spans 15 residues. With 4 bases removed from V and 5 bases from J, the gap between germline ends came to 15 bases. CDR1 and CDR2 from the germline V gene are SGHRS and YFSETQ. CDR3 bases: TGCGCCAGCAGCCGCGACAGGATTGTTACCGGGGAGCTGTTTTTT. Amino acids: CASSRDRIVTGELFF.

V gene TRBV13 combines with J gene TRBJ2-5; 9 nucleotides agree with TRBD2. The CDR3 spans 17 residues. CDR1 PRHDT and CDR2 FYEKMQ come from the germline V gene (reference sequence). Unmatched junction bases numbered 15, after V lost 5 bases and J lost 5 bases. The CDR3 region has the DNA TGTGCCAGCAGCCGCACTAGCGGGCGACCTGGAGGGGAGACCCAGTACTTC. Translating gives CASSRTSGRPGGETQYF. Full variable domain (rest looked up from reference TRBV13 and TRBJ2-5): AAGVIQSPRHLIKEKRETATLKCYPIPRHDTVYWYQQGPGQDPQFLISFYEKMQSDKGSIPDRFSAQQFSDYHSELNMSSLELGDSALYFCASSRTSGRPGGETQYFGPGTRLLVL.

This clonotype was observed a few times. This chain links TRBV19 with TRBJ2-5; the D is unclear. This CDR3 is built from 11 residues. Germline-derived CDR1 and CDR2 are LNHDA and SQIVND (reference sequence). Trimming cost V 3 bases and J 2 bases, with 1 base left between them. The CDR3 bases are TGTGCCAGTAGTATGCAAGAGACCCAGTACTTC. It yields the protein CASSMQETQYF.

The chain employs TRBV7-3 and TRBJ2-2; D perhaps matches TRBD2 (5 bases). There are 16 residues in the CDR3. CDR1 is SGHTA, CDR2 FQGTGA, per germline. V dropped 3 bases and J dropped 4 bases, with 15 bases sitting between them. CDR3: CASSFARVGRTGELFF. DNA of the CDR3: TGTGCCAGCAGCTTCGCGCGGGTCGGGCGCACCGGGGAGCTGTTTTTT.

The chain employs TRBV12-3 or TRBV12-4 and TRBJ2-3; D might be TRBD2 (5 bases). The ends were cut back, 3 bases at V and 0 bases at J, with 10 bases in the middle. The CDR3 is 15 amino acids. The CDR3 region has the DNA TGTGCCAGCAGTTTCGGCGGGCTTAGCACAGATACGCAGTATTTT. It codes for CASSFGGLSTDTQYF.

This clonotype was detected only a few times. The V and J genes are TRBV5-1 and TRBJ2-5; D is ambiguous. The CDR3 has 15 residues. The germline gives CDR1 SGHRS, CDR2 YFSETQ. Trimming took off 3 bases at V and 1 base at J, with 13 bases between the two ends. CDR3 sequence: CASSSALGGQETQYF. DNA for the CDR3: TGCGCCAGCAGCTCGGCCCTAGGCGGCCAAGAGACCCAGTACTTC.